This T cell receptor beta chain is drawn from a study of neurological immune-mediated disorders. One entry per CDR3 protein, called by TCRdb with MiXCR from the 5' RACE reads. In the table there are roughly 39,000 distinct CDR3 sequences, just under 7.5% of which are singletons. This clonotype was recorded a few times. CDR3 size: 15 residues. CDR1 SGHTA and CDR2 FQGNSA come from the germline V gene. Trimming took 4 bases from V and 6 from J, leaving 15 bases between them. This TCR derives from a man aged 45-60 years in good health. Sequenced input: CD4+ T cells from blood. V is TRBV7-2 and J is TRBJ2-2; either TRBD1 or TRBD2 may supply D (5 bases each). CDR3 amino acids: CASSSRDPAPGELFF. The CDR3, as DNA: TGTGCCAGCAGCTCCCGGGACCCCGCCCCCGGGGAGCTGTTTTTT.